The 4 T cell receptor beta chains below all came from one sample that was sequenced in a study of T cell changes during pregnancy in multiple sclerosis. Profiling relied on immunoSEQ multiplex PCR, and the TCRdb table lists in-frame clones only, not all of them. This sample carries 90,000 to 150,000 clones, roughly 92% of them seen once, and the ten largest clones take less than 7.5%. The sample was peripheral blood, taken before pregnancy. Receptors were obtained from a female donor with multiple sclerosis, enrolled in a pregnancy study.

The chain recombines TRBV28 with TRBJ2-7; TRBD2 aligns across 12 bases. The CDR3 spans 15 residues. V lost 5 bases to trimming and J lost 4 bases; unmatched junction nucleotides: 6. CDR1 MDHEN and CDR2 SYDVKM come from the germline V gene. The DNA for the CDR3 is TGTGCCAGCAGTCCCTCCGGGACTAGCGGGTACGAGCAGTACTTC. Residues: CASSPSGTSGYEQYF. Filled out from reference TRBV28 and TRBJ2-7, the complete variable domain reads DVKVTQSSRYLVKRTGEKVFLECVQDMDHENMFWYRQDPGLGLRLIYFSYDVKMKEKGDIPEGYSVSREKKERFSLILESASTNQTSMYLCASSPSGTSGYEQYFGPGTRLTVT.

Here the CDR3 reads CASSYSQGSSSYEQYF. The CDR3 region has the DNA TGTGCCAGCAGTTACTCCCAGGGTTCTAGCTCCTACGAGCAGTACTTC. V and J are TRBV6-5 and TRBJ2-7; a weak D match, TRBD1 (5 bases). Germline-derived CDR1 and CDR2 are MNHEY and SVGAGI. The CDR3 is 16 residues long. Trimming removed 0 bases from V and 0 bases from J, with 12 bases in between.

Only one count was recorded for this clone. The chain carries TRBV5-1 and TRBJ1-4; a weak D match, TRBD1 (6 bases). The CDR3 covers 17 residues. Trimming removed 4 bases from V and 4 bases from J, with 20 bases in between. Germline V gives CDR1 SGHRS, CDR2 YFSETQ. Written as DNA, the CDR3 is TGCGCCAGCAGCCCCTTCACCCGGGGGGCCTATAATGAAAAACTGTTTTTT. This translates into CASSPFTRGAYNEKLFF. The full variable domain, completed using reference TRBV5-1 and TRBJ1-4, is KAGVTQTPRYLIKTRGQQVTLSCSPISGHRSVSWYQQTPGQGLQFLFEYFSETQRNKGNFPGRFSGRQFSNSRSEMNVSTLELGDSALYLCASSPFTRGAYNEKLFFGSGTQLSVL.

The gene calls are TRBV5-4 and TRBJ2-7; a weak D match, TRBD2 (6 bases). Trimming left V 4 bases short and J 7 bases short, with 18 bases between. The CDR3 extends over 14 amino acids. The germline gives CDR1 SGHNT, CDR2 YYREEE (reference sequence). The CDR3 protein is CASSPTSSLAEQYF. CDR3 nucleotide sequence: TGTGCCAGCAGCCCGACTAGTTCCTTAGCTGAGCAGTACTTC.